These 27 T cell receptor beta chains share one sample of origin, sequenced in a study of graft-versus-host responses after intestinal transplantation. Their antigen targets remain unknown. Sequencing was performed with immunoSEQ multiplex PCR; in TCRdb, only in-frame clones are kept and a portion is missing. The sample contains more than 70,000 clones, 90% of which appear only once. The sample was unstimulated CD4+ T cells sorted from spleen or lymph node cells, taken before intestinal transplant. The origin of the receptors is a human donor who received an intestinal transplant.

As to this clone: An end of the junction does not agree with germline; a read error may underlie this. In DNA, the CDR3 is TGTGCTAGCAGCCCGGGGCTAGCGGGGTCCTCCTACAATGAGCAGTTCTTC. It yields the protein CASSPGLAGSSYNEQFF. The rearrangement links TRBV7-7 to TRBJ2-1; TRBD2 matches at 9 bases. Germline assignment: CDR1 SSHAT and CDR2 FNYEAQ (reference sequence). CDR3 length: 17 amino acids.

V usage is TRBV6-5 and J usage is TRBJ1-1; 7 bases agree with TRBD1. Germline V gene lookup returns CDR1 MNHEY and CDR2 SVGAGI. V was pared by 6 bases and J by 4 bases, with 11 bases of the junction left unmatched. This CDR3 has 15 residues. CDR3 region: CASSRRQGRGTEAFF. CDR3 DNA sequence: TGTGCCAGCAGCCGACGACAGGGTAGGGGCACTGAAGCTTTCTTT.

The chain combines TRBV9 with TRBJ2-7; a possible D gene is TRBD1 (5 bases). The CDR3 is made up of 14 amino acids. The germline gives CDR1 SGDLS, CDR2 YYNGEE. V was clipped by 0 bases and J by 1 base, with 8 bases between them. In nucleotides, the CDR3 is TGTGCCAGCAGCGTAGAACACAGGTCCTACGAGCAGTACTTC. It translates to CASSVEHRSYEQYF.

The chain couples TRBV5-1 to TRBJ1-2; the D gene is possibly TRBD1 (5 bases). Germline V gene lookup returns CDR1 SGHRS and CDR2 YFSETQ. The CDR3 runs to 13 residues. The V end lost 7 bases, the J end lost 4 bases, and 14 bases lay between the germline ends. CDR3 in DNA: TGCGCCAGCGGGGACTCTTTAGGCTATGGCTACACCTTC. Translation gives CASGDSLGYGYTF.

The V and J genes are TRBV7-3 and TRBJ2-3, with D tentatively TRBD2 (6 bases). This CDR3 is 14 amino acids long. Germline assignment: CDR1 SGHTA and CDR2 FQGTGA. V lost 5 bases to trimming and J lost 6 bases, with 15 bases between them. As DNA, the CDR3 is TGTGCCAGCAGCCCTGGGGACTCGTCGGATACGCAGTATTTT. This translates into CASSPGDSSDTQYF.

The chain has TRBV18 and TRBJ2-5, with 10 bases matching TRBD1. V gave up 0 bases and J gave up 4 bases; unmatched junction bases: 2. Germline values: CDR1 KGHSH, CDR2 LQKENI. CDR3 length equals 15 residues. This CDR3 is CASSPPDRGAETQYF. The CDR3 nucleotides read TGTGCCAGCTCACCACCGGACAGGGGGGCAGAGACCCAGTACTTC. Together with reference TRBV18 and TRBJ2-5, the CDR3 gives the full variable domain: NAGVMQNPRHLVRRRGQEARLRCSPMKGHSHVYWYRQLPEEGLKFMVYLQKENIIDESGMPKERFSAEFPKEGPSILRIQQVVRGDSAAYFCASSPPDRGAETQYFGPGTRLLVL.

The J gene is TRBJ2-5, the V gene TRBV18; 8 bases match TRBD1. Germline CDR1 is KGHSH and CDR2 is LQKENI. V shed 1 base and J 1 base; nucleotides not matched to a gene: 2. This CDR3 has 15 amino acids. CDR3 nucleotide sequence: TGTGCCAGCTCACCACGGACAGGGCCCCAAGAGACCCAGTACTTC. Protein: CASSPRTGPQETQYF. Using reference TRBV18 and TRBJ2-5 for the parts outside the CDR3, the full variable domain is NAGVMQNPRHLVRRRGQEARLRCSPMKGHSHVYWYRQLPEEGLKFMVYLQKENIIDESGMPKERFSAEFPKEGPSILRIQQVVRGDSAAYFCASSPRTGPQETQYFGPGTRLLVL.

The V gene is TRBV6-4, the J gene TRBJ2-1, with TRBD2 as a possible D gene (7 bases). CDR1 MRHNA and CDR2 SNTAGT come from the germline V gene. V gave up 5 bases and J gave up 8 bases, with 13 bases separating them. The CDR3 has 13 amino acids. CDR3 DNA: TGTGCCAGCAGTCTGGGGGGGGGCTATGAGCAGTTCTTC. It encodes CASSLGGGYEQFF.

V usage is TRBV5-4 and J usage is TRBJ1-5; TRBD1 aligns across 9 bases. V shed 4 bases, J shed 0 bases, and the junction held 17 bases outside the gene matches. Germline loops: CDR1 SGHNT, CDR2 YYREEE (reference sequence). The CDR3 contains 20 residues. CDR3 sequence: CASSPGFRDREISSNQPQHF. The CDR3, as DNA: TGTGCCAGCAGCCCGGGGTTCCGGGACAGGGAAATTAGTAGCAATCAGCCCCAGCATTTT.

The chain has TRBV10-3 and TRBJ1-1; maybe TRBD1 (6 bases). V was clipped by 5 bases and J by 1 base, with 11 bases between them. The CDR3 loop spans 14 amino acids. Per the germline V gene, CDR1 is ENHRY and CDR2 is SYGVKD. CDR3 in amino acids: CAISPGTSNTEAFF. In DNA, the CDR3 is TGTGCCATCAGTCCCGGGACATCGAACACTGAAGCTTTCTTT.

V is TRBV6-5 and J is TRBJ2-7; D is undetermined. From germline, CDR1 is MNHEY and CDR2 SVGAGI. CDR3 length: 13 residues. V lost 2 bases to trimming and J lost 3 bases, with 8 bases between them. CDR3 loop: CASSYGGFYEQYF. For the CDR3, the DNA is TGTGCCAGCAGTTACGGCGGCTTCTACGAGCAGTACTTC.

The chain carries TRBV27 and TRBJ2-2; 8 bases are shared with TRBD2. This CDR3 spans 14 amino acids. Trimming cost V 7 bases and J 7 bases; bases outside gene matches: 8. Looked up from germline, CDR1 is MNHEY and CDR2 is SMNVEV (reference sequence). The DNA for the CDR3 is TGTGCCAGCACGCCGCGAACTAGCGGCGGGGAGCTGTTTTTT. As protein: CASTPRTSGGELFF.

The genes are TRBV19 and TRBJ1-5; perhaps TRBD1 as D (5 bases). The CDR3 has 14 residues. Germline CDR1 is LNHDA and CDR2 is SQIVND (reference sequence). V lost 5 bases and J 5 bases, leaving 13 bases between the germline ends. DNA of the CDR3: TGTGCCAGTAGTCCCCTGGACATTTATCAGCCCCAGCATTTT. As protein: CASSPLDIYQPQHF.

V is TRBV27 and J is TRBJ2-2, with 14 bases lining up with TRBD2. Germline V gene lookup returns CDR1 MNHEY and CDR2 SMNVEV (reference sequence). V lost 5 bases to trimming and J lost 3 bases; unmatched junction nucleotides: 2. The CDR3 spans 16 residues. CDR3 amino acids: CASSPGLAGDTGELFF. CDR3 nucleotides: TGTGCCAGCAGTCCGGGACTAGCGGGGGACACCGGGGAGCTGTTTTTT.

This clone was detected only once. J is TRBJ1-4 and V is TRBV19, with 12 positions matching TRBD1. The CDR3 totals 14 residues. Per germline, CDR1 LNHDA and CDR2 SQIVND (reference sequence). With V trimmed by 10 bases and J by 3 bases, 3 bases remained unmatched. CDR3 sequence reads: CATGTGGPNEKLFF. CDR3 nucleotide sequence: TGTGCCACCGGGACAGGGGGCCCTAATGAAAAACTGTTTTTT.

This chain joins TRBV7-9 and TRBJ1-2; no clear D. The germline V gene has CDR1 SEHNR and CDR2 FQNEAQ (reference sequence). This CDR3 is 13 amino acids long. V lost 5 bases and J lost 1, with 8 bases in between. The CDR3 DNA reads TGTGCCAGCAGCCCCGAGTTTAACTATGGCTACACCTTC. It codes for CASSPEFNYGYTF.

The chain is built from TRBV5-1 and TRBJ1-1; weak D call: TRBD1 (5 bases). The CDR3 has 15 amino acids. V lost 0 bases and J lost 2, with 11 bases in between. Germline CDR1 is SGHRS and CDR2 is YFSETQ. Here the CDR3 DNA reads TGCGCCAGCAGCTTGGAGGGCGGGGCCAACACTGAAGCTTTCTTT. Translating it yields CASSLEGGANTEAFF.

V is TRBV4-1 and J is TRBJ1-5; 9 bases match TRBD1. The CDR3 extends over 16 amino acids. Losses at the gene ends were 0 bases for V and 7 bases for J; bases not matched to a gene: 7. Germline V gene data show CDR1 as MGHRA and CDR2 as YSYEKL. For the CDR3, the DNA is TGCGCCAGCAGCCAAGATGGAGGACAGGGGTACCAGCCCCAGCATTTT. It encodes CASSQDGGQGYQPQHF.

This clone was detected once. This chain uses TRBV11-2 with TRBJ2-7, with 8 bases that match TRBD2. The V gene end was trimmed by 5 bases and the J gene end by 3 bases; junction bases not matched to a gene: 12. The CDR3 consists of 16 residues. Germline V gene data show CDR1 as SGHAT and CDR2 as FQNNGV. CDR3 residues: CASSPGGARGGYEQYF. DNA for the CDR3: TGTGCCAGCAGCCCGGGGGGGGCACGTGGTGGCTACGAGCAGTACTTC. The entire variable domain, with the rest obtained from reference TRBV11-2 and TRBJ2-7, is as follows: EAGVAQSPRYKIIEKRQSVAFWCNPISGHATLYWYQQILGQGPKLLIQFQNNGVVDDSQLPKDRFSAERLKGVDSTLKIQPAKLEDSAVYLCASSPGGARGGYEQYFGPGTRLTVT.

The V and J genes are TRBV11-2 and TRBJ2-7, with 7 bases that match TRBD2. This CDR3 is 16 amino acids long. Germline lookup yields CDR1 SGHAT and CDR2 FQNNGV. The V and J ends lost 0 bases and 1 base, in that order; junction bases with no gene match: 6. The CDR3 is CASSLDPGLESYEQYF. CDR3 nucleotides: TGTGCCAGCAGCTTAGATCCCGGACTAGAATCCTACGAGCAGTACTTC. Looking up the rest from reference TRBV11-2 and TRBJ2-7 gives the full variable domain: EAGVAQSPRYKIIEKRQSVAFWCNPISGHATLYWYQQILGQGPKLLIQFQNNGVVDDSQLPKDRFSAERLKGVDSTLKIQPAKLEDSAVYLCASSLDPGLESYEQYFGPGTRLTVT.

V is TRBV27 and J is TRBJ1-5; a weak D match, TRBD1 (6 bases). Trimming pared 5 bases from V and 5 bases from J, leaving 10 bases between. The CDR3 extends over 13 amino acids. Per germline, CDR1 MNHEY and CDR2 SMNVEV (reference sequence). CDR3 region: CASSTGNHQPQHF. The CDR3 DNA follows: TGTGCCAGCAGTACAGGGAACCATCAGCCCCAGCATTTT.

This rearrangement joins TRBV10-3 to TRBJ2-1; 15 bases are shared with TRBD2. CDR3 size: 18 residues. Trimming removed 5 bases from V and 3 bases from J; junction bases left unmatched: 8. Per the germline V gene, CDR1 is ENHRY and CDR2 is SYGVKD. The CDR3, as DNA: TGTGCCATCAGTCCGGGACTAGCGGGGGGCACCCTCTACAATGAGCAGTTCTTC. This codes for CAISPGLAGGTLYNEQFF.

The rearrangement uses TRBV29-1 and TRBJ2-3; 9 nucleotides match TRBD2. V shed 6 bases, J shed 4 bases, and the junction held 5 bases outside the gene matches. CDR3 size: 13 residues. Germline values: CDR1 SQVTM, CDR2 ANQGSEA. As DNA, the CDR3 is TGCAGCGTGCGGACTAGCGAGGCAGATACGCAGTATTTT. It translates to CSVRTSEADTQYF.

V gene TRBV5-1 combines with J gene TRBJ2-3; D is uncertain. The CDR3 covers 13 residues. V was trimmed by 2 bases and J by 7 bases, leaving 11 bases between them. Germline V CDR1 and CDR2: SGHRS, YFSETQ. DNA of the CDR3: TGCGCCAGCAGCTTTGGTCAGGAATATACGCAGTATTTT. This translates into CASSFGQEYTQYF.

The gene calls are TRBV19 and TRBJ1-4; D is undetermined. Germline assignment: CDR1 LNHDA and CDR2 SQIVND (reference sequence). Trimming stripped 5 bases from V and 0 bases from J, with 7 bases between. The CDR3 is 14 amino acids. DNA of the CDR3: TGTGCCAGTAGTCGAGCTTCAACTAATGAAAAACTGTTTTTT. Its protein product is CASSRASTNEKLFF. The entire variable domain, with the rest obtained from reference TRBV19 and TRBJ1-4, is as follows: DGGITQSPKYLFRKEGQNVTLSCEQNLNHDAMYWYRQDPGQGLRLIYYSQIVNDFQKGDIAEGYSVSREKKESFPLTVTSAQKNPTAFYLCASSRASTNEKLFFGSGTQLSVL.

The rearrangement joins TRBV7-9 to TRBJ1-2; 9 bases line up with TRBD1. From germline, CDR1 is SEHNR and CDR2 FQNEAQ (reference sequence). V lost 5 bases and J lost 4; bases outside the gene matches: 8. This CDR3 is 15 amino acids long. CDR3 sequence reads: CASSVEDRGTYGYTF. In nucleotides, the CDR3 is TGTGCCAGCAGCGTGGAGGACAGGGGTACCTATGGCTACACCTTC.

V gene TRBV29-1 combines with J gene TRBJ1-2; 8 positions agree with TRBD1. The V gene end was trimmed by 6 bases and the J gene end by 10 bases; junction bases not matched to a gene: 7. This CDR3 contains 11 residues. CDR1 and CDR2 from the germline V gene are SQVTM and ANQGSEA. CDR3 sequence: CSVRTGYDYTF. CDR3 sequence (DNA): TGCAGCGTCCGGACAGGGTACGACTACACCTTC.